This TCR beta chain was identified in a study of CD39 and CD103 CD8 tumor-infiltrating T cells (dated by TCRdb to the late 2010s). About the study as a whole: The repertoire comparisons shown came from four patients: one with an HPV-positive HNSCC, one with an HPV-negative HNSCC, one with ovarian cancer and one with melanoma. Repertoires of CD8 TIL subsets defined by CD103 and CD39 were compared with peripheral memory CD8 T cells by TCRbeta CDR3 deep sequencing. Broader findings and caveats from the paper: Clonotypes from DP TILs were seldom detected in blood or uninvolved lymph node, while clonotypes from DN TILs overlapped to a large extent with peripheral memory CD8 repertoires. Compared with DN and SP CD8 TILs and with blood memory CD8 T cells, DP CD8 TILs appeared more oligoclonal, with the top 30 clonotypes covering roughly 50-90%.

Patients were not receiving therapy at sample collection, though earlier treatments ranged from chemotherapy, radiotherapy, surgery and immunotherapy to none. After thawing, cells went through T lymphocyte enrichment using a negative-selection kit, with EpCAM beads added for tumor-infiltrating lymphocytes. Memory CD8 T cells were sorted as CD8+CD4-CD45RA- cells regardless of CCR7 expression. Before analysis, peripheral blood mononuclear cells were separated on a Ficoll-Paque PLUS gradient and then cryopreserved. Populations were sorted on a FACSAria II to 99% purity, and cell pellets were frozen without culture for TCR sequencing. Genomic DNA was extracted with the DNeasy Blood and Tissue Kit from 10,000 to 100,000 sorted cells per subset. The immunoSEQ service sequenced and mapped the TCRbeta V-J or V-D-J regions, with each sample reaching coverage above 9.5x. The original methods were these. Analysis was restricted to productive rearrangements exported from the immunoSEQ Analyzer platform, and clonality was assessed using the 500 most abundant clones. To quantify how much repertoires overlapped between populations, both the Morisita-Horn similarity index and the Jaccard index were used. Morisita-Horn similarity between CD8 T-cell subset TCR repertoires was measured in 6 or 7 cancer patients. TCRdb took over this immuneACCESS table, retaining in-frame rearrangements with V and J assigned. Such tables are incomplete; in checked studies, under half of the missing clones stem from an unresolved V gene, and the remainder is unexplained. V, J and clone size were drawn from that table, and D and trimming were deduced from the DNA. Across this sample there are more than 15,000 clones, with approximately 90% seen only once. In total, the top ten clones hold about 4.4% of the sample.

The CDR3 has 16 amino acids, counting the end cysteine and phenylalanine. Solely the CDR3 DNA is kept, with 48 bases framed from the first base. Taken from the germline V gene, the CDR1 and CDR2 loops are MGHRA and YSYEKL. V is trimmed back by 4 bases and J by 5 bases, and the junction contains 11 bases that no gene match accounts for. Details on this clone: Its antigen is not yet known. The input lacks base qualities; no much larger clone sits a single base away.

The sequence was obtained from a human donor with head and neck squamous cell carcinoma. The chain was built from TRBV4-1 and TRBJ1-2; 9 bases in the middle match TRBD1. The sequenced sample consisted of CD8+ T cells sorted from blood. In light of the paper, this sample's cell subset or site label describes: total memory CD8 T cells (CD45RA-CCR7+/-) from blood or uninvolved lymph node. The DNA is as follows: TGCGCCAGCAGCCGGACATGGACAGGGGAGGCTTATGGCTACACCTTC. This encodes CASSRTWTGEAYGYTF.